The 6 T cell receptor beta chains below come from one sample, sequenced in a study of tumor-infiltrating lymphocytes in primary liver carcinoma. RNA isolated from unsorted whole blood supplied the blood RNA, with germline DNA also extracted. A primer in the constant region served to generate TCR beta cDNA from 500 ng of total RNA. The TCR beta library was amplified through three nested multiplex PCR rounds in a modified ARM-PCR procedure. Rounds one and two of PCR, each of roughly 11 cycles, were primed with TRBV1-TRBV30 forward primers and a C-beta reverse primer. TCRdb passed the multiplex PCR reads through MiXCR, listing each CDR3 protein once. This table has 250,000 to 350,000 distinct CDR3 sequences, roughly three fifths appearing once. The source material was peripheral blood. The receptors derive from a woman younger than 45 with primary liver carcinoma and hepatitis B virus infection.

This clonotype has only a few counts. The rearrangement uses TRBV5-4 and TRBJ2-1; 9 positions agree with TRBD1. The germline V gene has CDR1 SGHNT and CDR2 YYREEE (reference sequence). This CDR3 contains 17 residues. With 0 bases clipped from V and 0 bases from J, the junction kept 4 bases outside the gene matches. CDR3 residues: CASSLVTGGNSYNEQFF. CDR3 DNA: TGTGCCAGCAGCTTGGTAACAGGGGGCAACTCCTACAATGAGCAGTTCTTC.

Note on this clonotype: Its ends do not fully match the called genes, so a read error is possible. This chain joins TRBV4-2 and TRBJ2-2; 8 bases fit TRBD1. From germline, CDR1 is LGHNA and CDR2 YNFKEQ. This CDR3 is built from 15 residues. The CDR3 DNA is TGTGTCAGCAGCCAAGCAGGGGGCAACACCGGGGAGCTGTTTTTT. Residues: CVSSQAGGNTGELFF.

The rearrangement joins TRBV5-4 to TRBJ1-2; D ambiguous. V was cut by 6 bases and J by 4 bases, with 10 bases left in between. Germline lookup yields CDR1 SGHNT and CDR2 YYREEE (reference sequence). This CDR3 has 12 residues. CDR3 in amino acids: CASNADTYGYTF. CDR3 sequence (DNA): TGTGCCAGCAACGCCGACACCTATGGCTACACCTTC.

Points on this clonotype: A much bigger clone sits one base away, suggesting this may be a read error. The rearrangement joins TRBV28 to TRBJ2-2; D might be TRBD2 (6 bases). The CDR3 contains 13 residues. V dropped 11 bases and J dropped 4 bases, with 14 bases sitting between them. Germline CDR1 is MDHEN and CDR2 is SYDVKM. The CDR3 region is CACGIGPTGELFF. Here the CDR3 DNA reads TGTGCCTGCGGGATAGGTCCCACCGGGGAGCTGTTTTTT.

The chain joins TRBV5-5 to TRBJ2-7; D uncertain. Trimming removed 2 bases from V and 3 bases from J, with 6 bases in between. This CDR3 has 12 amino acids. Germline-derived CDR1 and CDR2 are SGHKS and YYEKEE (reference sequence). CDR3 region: CASSFTVYEQYF. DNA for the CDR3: TGTGCCAGCAGCTTCACAGTCTACGAGCAGTACTTC.

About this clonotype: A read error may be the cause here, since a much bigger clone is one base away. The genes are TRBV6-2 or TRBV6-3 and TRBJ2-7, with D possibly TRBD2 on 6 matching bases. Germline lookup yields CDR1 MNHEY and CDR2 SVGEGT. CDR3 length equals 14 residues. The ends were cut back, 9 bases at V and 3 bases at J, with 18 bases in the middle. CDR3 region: CARHRGLEFYEQYF. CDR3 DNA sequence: TGTGCCAGGCACCGGGGACTCGAGTTCTACGAGCAGTACTTC.